This T cell receptor beta chain is drawn from a study of PD-1 blockade in classical Hodgkin lymphoma. Only in-frame clones appear in the TCRdb table, and some are missing; sequencing was by immunoSEQ multiplex PCR. The sample carries over 25,000 clones, roughly 76% recorded once. Following autologous stem cell transplantation, relapse occurred in every patient, and exposure to brentuximab vedotin varied. From germline, CDR1 is SGHTA and CDR2 FQGNSA. Between the trimmed V and J ends, which lost 4 bases and 5 bases, there was a span of 12 bases. CDR3 length: 14 amino acids. The TCR sequence derives from a human donor with classical Hodgkin lymphoma. The chain carries TRBV7-2 and TRBJ2-1; D perhaps matches TRBD2 (6 bases). The sample consisted of peripheral blood mononuclear cells (PBMCs), taken before the second cycle of nivolumab. CDR3 sequence (DNA): TGTGCCAGCAGCTCGACAGCGGGCCACAATGAGCAGTTCTTC. This sequence encodes CASSSTAGHNEQFF.